The next 30 T cell receptor beta chains were all read from a single sample in a study of shared clonotypes between healthy human individuals. Profiled with immunoSEQ multiplex PCR; TCRdb holds only in-frame clones, not every one. The table records 500,000 to 650,000 clones, roughly 79% of them present only once. Sample: PBMCs. Receptors were obtained from a woman between 40 and 55 years old in good health. Some clones in this sample may be carry-over from other donors' samples.

A single count supports this clone. This chain uses TRBV9 with TRBJ2-7, with D maybe TRBD2 (6 bases). The V gene lost 1 base and the J gene lost 2 bases, with 10 bases spanning the gap. Germline V gene data show CDR1 as SGDLS and CDR2 as YYNGEE. The CDR3 covers 14 residues. CDR3 in DNA: TGTGCCAGCAGCGTAAGTGGGGGGACCTACGAGCAGTACTTC. It yields the protein CASSVSGGTYEQYF.

The chain carries TRBV2 and TRBJ2-3, with 9 bases matching TRBD1. CDR3 size: 16 residues. Germline loops: CDR1 SNHLY, CDR2 FYNNEI. V shed 6 bases and J 3 bases; nucleotides not matched to a gene: 10. The CDR3 DNA reads as TGTGCCAGCAGGGGGACCGGGACAGGGAGTACAGATACGCAGTATTTT. Translating it yields CASRGTGTGSTDTQYF.

In regard to this clone: It is likely a read error: a sequence one base away is far more abundant. Other DNA variants within this sample encode the same CDR3. The chain recombines TRBV30 with TRBJ2-2; 12 bases line up with TRBD2. This CDR3 spans 16 amino acids. Germline V CDR1 and CDR2: GTSNPN, SVGIG (reference sequence). Germline trimming cut 3 bases from V and 5 bases from J; bases unmatched to any gene: 7. CDR3 bases: TGTGCCTGGAGCAGCGGACTAGCGGGGCTAACCGGGGAGCTGTTTTTT. Translation: CAWSSGLAGLTGELFF.

This chain links TRBV27 with TRBJ2-2; 7 bases align to TRBD2. Trimming took 0 bases from V and 3 from J; bases not matched to a gene: 4. The CDR3 is made up of 16 amino acids. Germline values: CDR1 MNHEY, CDR2 SMNVEV (reference sequence). The CDR3 here is CASSLSAGAYTGELFF. The CDR3 DNA sequence: TGTGCCAGCAGTTTATCGGCGGGAGCCTACACCGGGGAGCTGTTTTTT.

This clone has only one observation. The rearrangement links TRBV18 to TRBJ2-5; perhaps TRBD2 as D (5 bases). Trimming left V 2 bases short and J 4 bases short, with 17 bases between. This CDR3 is 16 amino acids long. Germline CDR1 KGHSH, CDR2 LQKENI. In nucleotides, the CDR3 is TGTGCCAGCTCACCAACAATTTCGGGAACGTCAGAGACCCAGTACTTC. Protein product: CASSPTISGTSETQYF.

The chain has TRBV5-4 and TRBJ2-5, with no clear D. Germline V CDR1 and CDR2: SGHNT, YYREEE (reference sequence). This CDR3 region has 13 residues. With 0 bases removed from V and 2 bases from J, the gap between germline ends came to 5 bases. The chain's CDR3 is CASSLALQETQYF. Here the CDR3 DNA reads TGTGCCAGCAGCTTGGCTCTGCAAGAGACCCAGTACTTC.

The V call is TRBV25-1, the J call TRBJ2-3, with unresolved D. From germline, CDR1 is MGHDK and CDR2 SYGVNS. Deletions cut 7 bases from V and 1 base from J, with 9 bases between. CDR3 length equals 13 residues. DNA of the CDR3: TGTGCCAGCACGAGTCAGGGCACAGATACGCAGTATTTT. It specifies CASTSQGTDTQYF.

The chain joins TRBV29-1 to TRBJ1-2; the D is unclear. Trimming stripped 4 bases from V and 5 bases from J, with 17 bases between. Per the germline V gene, CDR1 is SQVTM and CDR2 is ANQGSEA. The CDR3 is 14 amino acids. The CDR3 DNA follows: TGCAGCGTTGTGCCCCAGGCCCTTCGATATGGCTACACCTTC. This encodes CSVVPQALRYGYTF.

The CDR3 loop is CASSFGVLTGELFF. The DNA for the CDR3 is TGTGCCAGCAGTTTCGGGGTGCTCACCGGGGAGCTGTTTTTT. The V and J genes are TRBV27 and TRBJ2-2; maybe TRBD2 (5 bases). Deletions cut 3 bases from V and 4 bases from J, with 9 bases between. CDR1 and CDR2 (germline): MNHEY, SMNVEV (reference sequence). The CDR3 runs 14 residues.

The V call is TRBV4-1, the J call TRBJ2-1; D call uncertain. This CDR3 is built from 15 residues. The germline gives CDR1 MGHRA, CDR2 YSYEKL. V lost 5 bases and J lost 4, with 15 bases in between. The DNA for the CDR3 is TGCGCCAGCAGCGTGGACGAAGCTTCATACAATGAGCAGTTCTTC. Translating gives CASSVDEASYNEQFF.

CDR3 nucleotide sequence: TGTGCCATTCCAGGGTCGGGAGATACGCAGTATTTT. Translated, it gives CAIPGSGDTQYF. The rearrangement links TRBV28 to TRBJ2-3; D perhaps matches TRBD1 (5 bases). From germline, CDR1 is MDHEN and CDR2 SYDVKM. V was pared by 10 bases and J by 5 bases, with 13 bases between. The CDR3 covers 12 residues.

The rearrangement links TRBV5-1 to TRBJ2-7; D is uncertain. Deletions cut 0 bases from V and 4 bases from J, with 14 bases between. CDR1 and CDR2 (germline): SGHRS, YFSETQ. The CDR3 contains 15 residues. The CDR3 spells CASSLVFSRAYEQYF. CDR3 sequence (DNA): TGCGCCAGCAGCTTGGTATTTAGTAGGGCTTACGAGCAGTACTTC.

The chain links TRBV28 to TRBJ1-5; no clear D. The CDR3 has 14 amino acids. In germline, CDR1 is MDHEN, CDR2 SYDVKM. V lost 6 bases and J 3 bases, leaving 12 bases between the germline ends. The CDR3 DNA follows: TGTGCCAGCAGGCGCGGGCGGCTCAATCAGCCCCAGCATTTT. It is translated as CASRRGRLNQPQHF.

This clone was observed once. The chain carries TRBV7-9 and TRBJ2-5; possibly TRBD1 for D (5 bases). The J call is in doubt because the DNA end fits TRBJ2-7 better. CDR3 length equals 15 residues. The germline gives CDR1 SEHNR, CDR2 FQNEAQ (reference sequence). The CDR3 DNA is TGTGCCAGCAGCTTAGTACCCCAGGGAAGTAACGAGCAGTACTTC. This sequence encodes CASSLVPQGSNEQYF.

The V and J genes are TRBV10-3 and TRBJ2-3, with unresolved D. The CDR3 runs 18 residues. CDR1 ENHRY and CDR2 SYGVKD come from the germline V gene. V dropped 4 bases and J dropped 0 bases, with 20 bases sitting between them. CDR3 sequence reads: CAISGPPATPLSTDTQYF. The CDR3 DNA reads TGTGCCATCAGTGGGCCCCCGGCTACTCCCCTAAGCACAGATACGCAGTATTTT.

This clone was observed a single time. The genes are TRBV7-8 and TRBJ2-3; D not resolved. The V gene lost 5 bases and the J gene lost 6 bases, with 12 bases spanning the gap. Germline CDR1 reads SGHVS; CDR2 reads FQNEAQ. There are 13 residues in the CDR3. The CDR3 region is CASSPLKADTQYF. Written as DNA, the CDR3 is TGTGCCAGCAGCCCGCTAAAGGCGGATACGCAGTATTTT.

The chain links TRBV6-1 to TRBJ2-2, with 8 bases that match TRBD2. Germline CDR1 and CDR2: MNHNS and SASEGT. CDR3 length: 14 residues. The trim removed 7 bases at V and 3 bases at J, leaving 4 bases unmatched. The DNA for the CDR3 is TGTGCCAGCATGGGCGGGAGGTACACCGGGGAGCTGTTTTTT. This gives the protein CASMGGRYTGELFF.

A note on this clone: One junction end disagrees with the germline gene, perhaps due to a read error. The chain has TRBV27 and TRBJ1-5; no clear D. Per the germline V gene, CDR1 is MNHEY and CDR2 is SMNVEV (reference sequence). CDR3 size: 13 residues. Here the CDR3 reads CANSSYSNQPQHF. For the CDR3, the DNA is TGTGCCAACAGTTCCTATAGCAATCAGCCCCAGCATTTT.

This chain uses TRBV19 with TRBJ1-1; 8 nucleotides line up with TRBD1. J gave up 3 bases and V 5 bases, and 5 bases lay outside the gene matches. There are 14 residues in the CDR3. Germline CDR1 LNHDA, CDR2 SQIVND (reference sequence). CDR3 nucleotide sequence: TGTGCCAGTAGTGTGACAGGGGTTGACACTGAAGCTTTCTTT. This sequence encodes CASSVTGVDTEAFF.

About this clone itself: Other DNA sequences in the sample encode the same CDR3. CDR3 nucleotides: TGTGCCAGCAGTTTAACCGCGGGGAACACCATATATTTT. Translated: CASSLTAGNTIYF. This chain connects TRBV28 to TRBJ1-3; D is uncertain. Germline-derived CDR1 and CDR2 are MDHEN and SYDVKM. The CDR3 runs to 13 residues. V was trimmed by 2 bases and J by 7 bases, leaving 9 bases between them.

This clone occurred a few times. V usage is TRBV27 and J usage is TRBJ1-2; D unresolved. The ends were cut back, 5 bases at V and 2 bases at J, with 15 bases in the middle. The CDR3 contains 15 residues. The germline CDR1 and CDR2 sequences are MNHEY and SMNVEV (reference sequence). The CDR3 sequence: CASSPWSWGNYGYTF. In DNA form, the CDR3 reads TGTGCCAGCAGTCCCTGGTCCTGGGGAAACTATGGCTACACCTTC.

The chain combines TRBV2 with TRBJ2-3; D may correspond to TRBD1 or TRBD2 (5 bases each). Trimming left V 5 bases short and J 1 base short, with 7 bases between. CDR1 is SNHLY and CDR2 is FYNNEI in the germline V gene. The CDR3 contains 13 residues. The CDR3 loop reads CASSRDGTDTQYF. The CDR3 bases are TGTGCCAGCAGTCGGGACGGCACAGATACGCAGTATTTT. The full variable domain, its missing parts supplied by reference TRBV2 and TRBJ2-3, is EPEVTQTPSHQVTQMGQEVILRCVPISNHLYFYWYRQILGQKVEFLVSFYNNEISEKSEIFDDQFSVERPDGSNFTLKIRSTKLEDSAMYFCASSRDGTDTQYFGPGTRLTVL.

Only a few counts were recorded for this clone. The chain links TRBV5-4 to TRBJ2-1; 10 bases agree with TRBD2. The J segment lost 8 bases and the V segment lost 4 bases, leaving 12 bases of the junction unmatched. The CDR3 is made up of 16 amino acids. Germline V gene data show CDR1 as SGHNT and CDR2 as YYREEE (reference sequence). The CDR3 DNA follows: TGTGCCAGCAGCCAAGCGGCTAGCGGGAGTTTCCATGAGCAGTTCTTC. As protein: CASSQAASGSFHEQFF.

This clone has a count of ten or more. The V and J genes are TRBV5-1 and TRBJ2-1, with D perhaps matching TRBD2 (6 bases). Trimming pared 5 bases from V and 9 bases from J, leaving 9 bases between. From germline, CDR1 is SGHRS and CDR2 YFSETQ. This CDR3 spans 11 amino acids. Here the CDR3 reads CASRAGGEQFF. CDR3 DNA: TGCGCCAGCAGAGCCGGGGGTGAGCAGTTCTTC.

This sequence joins TRBV7-9 and TRBJ1-1, with 11 bases matching TRBD1. Germline CDR1 SEHNR, CDR2 FQNEAQ (reference sequence). This CDR3 is 15 amino acids long. V was clipped by 5 bases and J by 3 bases; unmatched bases: 5. The CDR3: CASSLDRGLDTEAFF. CDR3 nucleotide sequence: TGTGCCAGCAGCCTGGACAGGGGGCTGGACACTGAAGCTTTCTTT.

The CDR3 region is CASSPDRGRNEKLFF. Here the CDR3 DNA reads TGTGCCAGCAGCCCAGACAGGGGGCGGAATGAAAAACTGTTTTTT. The gene calls are TRBV11-2 and TRBJ1-4; 10 nucleotides line up with TRBD1. This CDR3 comprises 15 residues. With V trimmed by 5 bases and J by 5 bases, 5 bases remained unmatched. From germline, CDR1 is SGHAT and CDR2 FQNNGV.

The rearrangement joins TRBV7-6 to TRBJ2-1, with 8 bases identical to TRBD2. The CDR3 is 17 amino acids. In germline, CDR1 is SGHVS, CDR2 FNYEAQ. J gave up 3 bases and V 1 base, and 8 bases lay outside the gene matches. The CDR3 sequence: CASSLGLSGDLYNEQFF. DNA of the CDR3: TGTGCCAGCAGCTTAGGTCTTAGCGGGGATCTCTACAATGAGCAGTTCTTC.

A few counts support this clone. V and J are TRBV11-2 and TRBJ2-6; D not certain. Germline-derived CDR1 and CDR2 are SGHAT and FQNNGV. Trimming cost V 5 bases and J 9 bases, with 2 bases left between them. The CDR3 is 10 residues long. The CDR3, as DNA: TGTGCCAGCAGCGTCAACGTCCTGACTTTC. Amino acids: CASSVNVLTF.

The chain links TRBV28 to TRBJ2-1, with 11 nucleotides matching TRBD2. Germline-derived CDR1 and CDR2 are MDHEN and SYDVKM. V was pared by 9 bases and J by 0 bases, with 7 bases of the junction left unmatched. The CDR3 is 16 amino acids. CDR3 region: CARKGLADSSYNEQFF. CDR3 nucleotide sequence: TGTGCCAGGAAGGGACTAGCGGATAGCTCCTACAATGAGCAGTTCTTC.

This clone has more than one count but fewer than ten. V gene TRBV7-9 combines with J gene TRBJ1-2; TRBD1 matches at 7 bases. The CDR3 consists of 14 residues. The germline gives CDR1 SEHNR, CDR2 FQNEAQ (reference sequence). The V segment lost 5 bases and the J segment 5 bases; nucleotides outside the gene matches: 8. CDR3 coding DNA: TGTGCCAGCAGCGCCGAACAGGGGAGTTATGGCTACACCTTC. Translated: CASSAEQGSYGYTF.